The present T cell receptor (beta chain) was sequenced within a study of shared clonotypes between healthy human individuals. V shed 6 bases and J 6 bases; nucleotides not matched to a gene: 3. Germline V lookup: CDR1 ENHRY, CDR2 SYGVKD. The CDR3 totals 14 residues. Using immunoSEQ multiplex PCR, the repertoire was profiled, and TCRdb retains in-frame clones only, with some absent. The table lists approximately 2.3 million clones, approximately 93% of them singletons. This sequence originates from a man aged 18 to 29 in good health. Some clones in this sample may be carry-over from other donors' samples. The sample was naive CD4+ T cells from PBMCs. Subset meaning: CD45RA+ positively selected. V and J are TRBV10-3 and TRBJ2-1; 12 nucleotides match TRBD2. CDR3 residues: CAIRTSGSFNEQFF. CDR3 DNA: TGTGCCATCAGGACTAGCGGGAGCTTCAATGAGCAGTTCTTC.